The next 3 T cell receptor beta chains were all read from a single sample in a study of monozygotic twins with inflammatory bowel disease. TCRdb re-called the 5' RACE reads, yielding one record per CDR3 amino acid sequence without DNA. Its table lists about 330,000 distinct CDR3 sequences. Material: blood. The origin of the receptors is a human donor with ulcerative colitis or Crohn's disease, or a healthy co-twin of an affected twin (not recorded which).

The chain joins TRBV27 to TRBJ2-4. This CDR3 comprises 14 residues. Germline V CDR1 and CDR2: MNHEY, SMNVEV (reference sequence). CDR3 sequence reads: CASSFIGAKNIQYF.

This CDR3 reads CAISGQGEGEQFF. The rearrangement uses TRBV10-3 and TRBJ2-1; TCRdb designates TRBD1, a call that cannot be tested without DNA. The CDR3 length is 13 residues. Germline CDR1 reads ENHRY; CDR2 reads SYGVKD.

This chain connects TRBV20-1 to TRBJ2-1; no DNA is available, so the TRBD1 call from TCRdb remains unchecked. The CDR3 contains 13 residues. Germline CDR1 is DFQATT and CDR2 is SNEGSKA (reference sequence). The CDR3 reads CSGSQTASNEQFF.